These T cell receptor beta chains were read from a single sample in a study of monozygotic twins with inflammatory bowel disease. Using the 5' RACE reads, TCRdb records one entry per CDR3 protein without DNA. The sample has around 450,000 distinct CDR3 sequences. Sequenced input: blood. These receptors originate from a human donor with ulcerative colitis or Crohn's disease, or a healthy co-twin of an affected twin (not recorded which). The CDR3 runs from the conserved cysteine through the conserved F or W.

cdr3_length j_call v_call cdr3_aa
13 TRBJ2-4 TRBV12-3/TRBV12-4 CASSLALGNIQYF
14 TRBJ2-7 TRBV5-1 CASSLDPGAYEQYF
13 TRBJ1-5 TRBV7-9 CASSPTGAGPQHF
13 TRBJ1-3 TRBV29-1 CSVGGQSGNTIYF
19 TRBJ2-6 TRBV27 CASSLSPGQGTGGANVLTF
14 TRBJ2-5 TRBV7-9 CASSSERSRETQYF
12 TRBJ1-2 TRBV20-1 CSAMTRGDGYTF
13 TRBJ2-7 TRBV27 CASSLTYTYEQYF
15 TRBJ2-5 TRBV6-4 CASSDLQGGQETQYF
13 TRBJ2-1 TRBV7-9 CASSPPSYNEQFF
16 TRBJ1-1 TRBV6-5 CASSYSKGGRNTEAFF
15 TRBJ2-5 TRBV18 CASSPGTGGAETQYF
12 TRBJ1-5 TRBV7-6 CASSFGQGPQHF
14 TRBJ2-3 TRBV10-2 CTSRGHPNTDTQYF